Listed below are T cell receptor beta chains from one sample, sequenced in a study of blood T cell repertoires in COVID-19. Some clones are missing from TCRdb's copy, which holds only in-frame ones; the method was immunoSEQ multiplex PCR. The sample comprises 310,000 or so clones, about nine tenths of which are singletons, and roughly 2.4% rests with the top ten. Material: peripheral blood. These receptors were taken from a woman between 45 and 60 years old who had recovered from COVID-19. CDR3s include the opening cysteine and the closing phenylalanine or tryptophan. D genes are given only for firm matches.

d_gene,v_gene,j_gene,CDR3aa
.,TRBV5-1,TRBJ1-2,CASSLAGRVDGYTF
.,TRBV5-5,TRBJ2-7,CASSLAIGVSSYEQYF
.,TRBV7-2,TRBJ2-7,CASSSRGEQYF
.,TRBV28,TRBJ1-1,CASSQVINTEAFF
TRBD1,TRBV6-4,TRBJ2-1,CASSEGAGGYNEQFF
TRBD2,TRBV7-8,TRBJ2-3,CASSLLAGGPNTQYF
TRBD2,TRBV6-2/TRBV6-3,TRBJ2-1,CASSRGRQSGFF
.,TRBV29-1,TRBJ2-3,CSVVGLATDTQYF
.,TRBV2,TRBJ2-5,CASSKTETQYF
.,TRBV25-1,TRBJ1-5,CASSALRGQPQHF
.,TRBV6-5,TRBJ1-5,CASSSGGGQPQHF
.,TRBV7-6,TRBJ2-7,CASSLARTNYEQYF
.,TRBV10-3,TRBJ1-2,CAISSQGSNYGYTF
.,TRBV6-6,TRBJ2-7,CATLLERGNLPYEQYF
.,TRBV12-3/TRBV12-4,TRBJ1-1,CASSNPDSPEAFF
.,TRBV30,TRBJ1-1,CAWSVRSSEAFF
TRBD1,TRBV27,TRBJ1-1,CASRRTGSMNTEAFF
.,TRBV29-1,TRBJ1-1,CSVAFGTNTEAFF
.,TRBV30,TRBJ2-2,CAWSPVRELFF
.,TRBV18,TRBJ2-7,CASSPTGSYEQYF
TRBD1,TRBV4-3,TRBJ2-7,CASSQVSGQGANEQYF
TRBD1,TRBV2,TRBJ2-5,CASTSPGQGVETQYF
.,TRBV9,TRBJ2-5,CASSHGGSQYF
TRBD1,TRBV30,TRBJ1-1,CAWQVGQVNTEAFF
TRBD2,TRBV27,TRBJ2-2,CASSLSLAGVGELFF